Presented here are 29 T cell receptor beta chains from one specimen sequenced in a study of PD-1 blockade in classical Hodgkin lymphoma. Using immunoSEQ multiplex PCR, the repertoire was profiled, and TCRdb retains in-frame clones only, with some absent. The sample has about 21,000 clones, over 65% seen once. As for time point: cycle 4 day 1 (C4D1), after more than 5 weeks of nivolumab. Relapse after autologous stem cell transplantation occurred in every patient, and brentuximab vedotin exposure varied. Sequencing used peripheral blood mononuclear cells (PBMCs), obtained before the fourth cycle of nivolumab. The origin of the receptors is a human donor with classical Hodgkin lymphoma.

This clone has just a few counts. The genes are TRBV7-9 and TRBJ2-7, with a tentative D call TRBD1 (6 bases). The CDR3 is made up of 14 amino acids. Germline V lookup: CDR1 SEHNR, CDR2 FQNEAQ (reference sequence). The V gene lost 2 bases and the J gene lost 6 bases, with 14 bases spanning the gap. The CDR3 DNA is TGTGCCAGCAGCTTATATGGAAGGACAGCCGAGCAGTACTTC. It is translated as CASSLYGRTAEQYF.

V is TRBV6-1 and J is TRBJ2-1; D may be TRBD2 (6 bases). Per the germline V gene, CDR1 is MNHNS and CDR2 is SASEGT. V shed 5 bases and J shed 3 bases, with 11 bases lying between them. The CDR3 is made up of 14 amino acids. CDR3 amino acids: CASSILALYNEQFF. The CDR3 DNA reads TGTGCCAGCAGTATACTAGCCCTCTACAATGAGCAGTTCTTC.

This clone showed up just a few times. The V and J genes are TRBV4-1 and TRBJ2-5; D is unclear. V was trimmed by 1 base and J by 0 bases, leaving 3 bases between them. The CDR3 is 13 amino acids. CDR1 and CDR2 from the germline V gene are MGHRA and YSYEKL. CDR3: CASSQADQETQYF. DNA of the CDR3: TGCGCCAGCAGCCAAGCAGACCAAGAGACCCAGTACTTC.

The rearrangement links TRBV5-1 to TRBJ1-3, with 11 positions matching TRBD1. The CDR3 sequence is 16 residues long. J lost 2 bases, V lost 3 bases, and 4 bases had no gene match. The germline V gene has CDR1 SGHRS and CDR2 YFSETQ. For the CDR3, the DNA is TGCGCCAGCAGCTCGGGACAGGGGGGGCCTGGAAACACCATATATTTT. Protein sequence: CASSSGQGGPGNTIYF.

This chain connects TRBV5-1 to TRBJ2-5; D is possibly TRBD1 (5 bases). CDR1 SGHRS and CDR2 YFSETQ come from the germline V gene. CDR3 length equals 13 residues. The V end was cut by 1 base, the J end by 5 bases, with 9 bases between. CDR3 amino acids: CASSLLGLETQYF. CDR3 in DNA: TGCGCCAGCAGCTTGTTGGGGCTGGAGACCCAGTACTTC. The whole variable domain, filled in from reference TRBV5-1 and TRBJ2-5, reads KAGVTQTPRYLIKTRGQQVTLSCSPISGHRSVSWYQQTPGQGLQFLFEYFSETQRNKGNFPGRFSGRQFSNSRSEMNVSTLELGDSALYLCASSLLGLETQYFGPGTRLLVL.

In its sample, this clone was seen a few times. The chain carries TRBV25-1 and TRBJ1-2; D perhaps matches TRBD1 (6 bases). V lost 1 base and J lost 4, with 13 bases in between. This CDR3 has 15 residues. Germline V CDR1 and CDR2: MGHDK, SYGVNS. This chain's CDR3 is CASSEWGTRIYGYTF. The CDR3 coding sequence is TGTGCCAGCAGTGAATGGGGGACAAGGATCTATGGCTACACCTTC.

The chain employs TRBV7-9 and TRBJ1-1; D is uncertain. V gave up 0 bases and J gave up 2 bases, with 10 bases separating them. The V gene's germline CDR1 is SEHNR and CDR2 FQNEAQ (reference sequence). This CDR3 is 15 amino acids long. CDR3 in amino acids: CASSLALYKNTEAFF. The CDR3, as DNA: TGTGCCAGCAGCTTAGCGCTTTACAAAAACACTGAAGCTTTCTTT. Variable domain in full (rest from reference TRBV7-9 and TRBJ1-1): DTGVSQNPRHKITKRGQNVTFRCDPISEHNRLYWYRQTLGQGPEFLTYFQNEAQLEKSRLLSDRFSAERPKGSFSTLEIQRTEQGDSAMYLCASSLALYKNTEAFFGQGTRLTVV.

This chain connects TRBV4-1 to TRBJ2-7, with D tentatively TRBD1 (6 bases). V was pared by 0 bases and J by 2 bases, with 8 bases between. This CDR3 has 14 residues. The germline V gene encodes CDR1 MGHRA and CDR2 YSYEKL. CDR3 DNA: TGCGCCAGCAGCCAAGACAGGGGCACCTACGAGCAGTACTTC. It is translated as CASSQDRGTYEQYF.

This clone appeared a single time. The V call is TRBV6-5, the J call TRBJ1-2; maybe TRBD1 (6 bases). Germline CDR1 is MNHEY and CDR2 is SVGAGI. Trimming shortened V by 8 bases and J by 1 base, and 11 bases separated the two germline ends. The CDR3 is 13 residues long. The CDR3 loop is CASLDSLNYGYTF. CDR3 nucleotide sequence: TGTGCCAGCTTGGACAGTCTTAACTATGGCTACACCTTC.

The gene calls are TRBV5-1 and TRBJ1-1; unclear D gene. Trimming removed 0 bases from V and 6 bases from J, with 12 bases in between. CDR3 length equals 14 residues. Per germline, CDR1 SGHRS and CDR2 YFSETQ. The CDR3 bases are TGCGCCAGCAGCTTGGAGTGGGATAGAGCTGAAGCTTTCTTT. Translated, it gives CASSLEWDRAEAFF.

The rearrangement joins TRBV5-4 to TRBJ2-1, with 11 bases that match TRBD2. Germline CDR1 reads SGHNT; CDR2 reads YYREEE (reference sequence). The CDR3 consists of 20 residues. V dropped 4 bases and J dropped 0; count of bases not matched to a gene: 15. The CDR3 region has the DNA TGTGCCAGCAGCCCGGTTGGGCTAGCGGGAGGTAAGAGCTCCTACAATGAGCAGTTCTTC. As protein: CASSPVGLAGGKSSYNEQFF.

This clone was recorded once. V and J are TRBV25-1 and TRBJ2-5; D possibly corresponds to TRBD1 (6 bases). V lost 3 bases and J 0 bases, leaving 8 bases between the germline ends. Germline V CDR1 and CDR2: MGHDK, SYGVNS. The CDR3 has 14 amino acids. Here the CDR3 reads CASSETGNQETQYF. The CDR3 coding sequence is TGTGCCAGCAGTGAGACAGGCAACCAAGAGACCCAGTACTTC.

This clone was seen a few times. The chain joins TRBV11-3 to TRBJ2-7; 7 nucleotides align to TRBD2. Looked up from germline, CDR1 is SGHNT and CDR2 is YENEEA. There are 13 residues in the CDR3. V shed 5 bases and J 5 bases; nucleotides not matched to a gene: 6. CDR3 sequence: CASSIGTKDEQYF. The CDR3 region has the DNA TGTGCCAGCAGCATCGGGACTAAGGACGAGCAGTACTTC.

This chain connects TRBV6-1 to TRBJ2-1; 12 bases match TRBD2. The length of the CDR3 is 15 residues. With 9 bases clipped from V and 6 bases from J, the junction kept 9 bases outside the gene matches. Germline-derived CDR1 and CDR2 are MNHNS and SASEGT. This CDR3 reads CASSPSGRASNEQFF. The CDR3 coding sequence is TGTGCCAGTTCCCCTAGCGGGAGGGCCTCCAATGAGCAGTTCTTC.

The V and J genes are TRBV7-9 and TRBJ2-5; 7 bases align to TRBD2. CDR3 length: 15 residues. Trimming at V came to 5 bases and at J to 3 bases, leaving 9 bases not matched to a gene. Germline V gene sequence: CDR1 SEHNR, CDR2 FQNEAQ (reference sequence). The CDR3 protein is CASSPGVRGEETQYF. The CDR3 DNA reads as TGTGCCAGCAGCCCCGGGGTCCGGGGGGAAGAGACCCAGTACTTC.

The chain recombines TRBV10-3 with TRBJ2-1; weak D call: TRBD2 (5 bases). CDR1 is ENHRY and CDR2 is SYGVKD in the germline V gene. Trimming cost V 0 bases and J 8 bases, with 11 bases left between them. The CDR3 has 14 residues. The CDR3 loop is CAISESEVRDEQFF. The CDR3 DNA sequence: TGTGCCATCAGTGAGTCGGAGGTTCGGGATGAGCAGTTCTTC.

This clone was seen a single time. The genes are TRBV5-1 and TRBJ2-3, with 7 bases aligning to TRBD1. The CDR3 has 16 residues. V was clipped by 4 bases and J by 0 bases; unmatched bases: 8. Germline V lookup: CDR1 SGHRS, CDR2 YFSETQ. The CDR3 region has the DNA TGCGCCAGCAGCCCAAGGGACAGATCTAGCACAGATACGCAGTATTTT. Its protein is CASSPRDRSSTDTQYF. The full variable domain, rest sourced from reference TRBV5-1 and TRBJ2-3, is KAGVTQTPRYLIKTRGQQVTLSCSPISGHRSVSWYQQTPGQGLQFLFEYFSETQRNKGNFPGRFSGRQFSNSRSEMNVSTLELGDSALYLCASSPRDRSSTDTQYFGPGTRLTVL.

The V gene is TRBV2, the J gene TRBJ1-2, with D unresolved. This CDR3 is built from 13 residues. The germline V and J ends were trimmed by 4 bases and 7 bases, with 13 bases remaining between them. Germline V gives CDR1 SNHLY, CDR2 FYNNEI. For the CDR3, the DNA is TGTGCCAGCAGTGTAGGAGGGTATGGTGGCTACACCTTC. This gives the protein CASSVGGYGGYTF.

Here the CDR3 reads CAITDSSSYNEQFF. The CDR3 DNA reads as TGTGCCATCACCGACAGTAGCTCCTACAATGAGCAGTTCTTC. The V gene is TRBV10-3, the J gene TRBJ2-1; a weak D match, TRBD1 (5 bases). The CDR3 covers 14 residues. V lost 7 bases and J lost 0, with 10 bases in between. Germline CDR1 is ENHRY and CDR2 is SYGVKD.

CDR3 protein: CASSEARRSYGYTF. For the CDR3, the DNA is TGTGCCAGCAGTGAAGCGAGAAGGAGCTATGGCTACACCTTC. This chain joins TRBV6-1 and TRBJ1-2; D gene ambiguous. The CDR3 contains 14 residues. Germline CDR1 and CDR2: MNHNS and SASEGT. The germline V and J ends were trimmed by 0 bases and 4 bases, with 9 bases remaining between them.

This sequence joins TRBV5-6 and TRBJ2-3; D perhaps matches TRBD1 (5 bases). Germline CDR1 SGHDT, CDR2 YYEEEE. The CDR3 runs to 15 residues. Trimming left V 0 bases short and J 4 bases short, with 12 bases between. In DNA form, the CDR3 reads TGTGCCAGCAGCTTGGAACATCAACAGGCAGATACGCAGTATTTT. Protein: CASSLEHQQADTQYF. Complete variable domain (other parts from reference TRBV5-6 and TRBJ2-3): DAGVTQSPTHLIKTRGQQVTLRCSPKSGHDTVSWYQQALGQGPQFIFQYYEEEERQRGNFPDRFSGHQFPNYSSELNVNALLLGDSALYLCASSLEHQQADTQYFGPGTRLTVL.

The rearrangement links TRBV19 to TRBJ2-5, with 16 bases aligning to TRBD2. The V and J ends lost 1 base and 4 bases, in that order; junction bases with no gene match: 6. Looked up from germline, CDR1 is LNHDA and CDR2 is SQIVND (reference sequence). CDR3 length: 18 residues. CDR3 protein: CASSIVGTSGRARETQYF. The CDR3 region has the DNA TGTGCCAGTAGTATAGTCGGGACTAGCGGGAGGGCCCGAGAGACCCAGTACTTC.

The genes are TRBV29-1 and TRBJ2-3; 8 bases map to TRBD2. J gave up 3 bases and V 3 bases, and 2 bases lay outside the gene matches. This CDR3 is built from 13 residues. The germline V gene has CDR1 SQVTM and CDR2 ANQGSEA. CDR3 DNA sequence: TGCAGCGTTGAGGTAGCGGGAACAGATACGCAGTATTTT. Its translation is CSVEVAGTDTQYF.

With respect to this clone: A much larger clone lies one base from this, so it may be a read error. The chain is built from TRBV6-5 and TRBJ1-5; TRBD1 matches 8 bases. Germline V gene sequence: CDR1 MNHEY, CDR2 SVGAGI. V shed 5 bases and J 0 bases; nucleotides not matched to a gene: 3. The CDR3 sequence is 15 residues long. CDR3: CASSRDRYSNQPQHF. The CDR3 coding sequence is TGTGCCAGCAGTAGGGACAGGTATAGCAATCAGCCCCAGCATTTT.

The chain uses TRBV29-1 and TRBJ1-2, with 7 positions matching TRBD1. The length of the CDR3 is 11 residues. The germline gives CDR1 SQVTM, CDR2 ANQGSEA. The ends lost 6 bases at V and 14 bases at J; junction bases unmatched: 12. The CDR3 DNA reads as TGCAGCGTCGGCGTTGGAGGGGGCAGGACCTTC. This codes for CSVGVGGGRTF. Looking up the rest from reference TRBV29-1 and TRBJ1-2 gives the full variable domain: SAVISQKPSRDICQRGTSLTIQCQVDSQVTMMFWYRQQPGQSLTLIATANQGSEATYESGFVIDKFPISRPNLTFSTLTVSNMSPEDSSIYLCSVGVGGGRTFGSGTRLTVV.

The gene calls are TRBV6-1 and TRBJ1-3; no clear D. In germline, CDR1 is MNHNS, CDR2 SASEGT. The V gene lost 7 bases and the J gene lost 0 bases, with 13 bases spanning the gap. The CDR3 has 15 amino acids. For the CDR3, the DNA is TGTGCCAGCATTCAGGACTCTCTCTCTGGAAACACCATATATTTT. It is translated as CASIQDSLSGNTIYF.

The rearrangement uses TRBV27 and TRBJ1-1; weak D call: TRBD1 (6 bases). CDR1 and CDR2 from the germline V gene are MNHEY and SMNVEV (reference sequence). The CDR3 length is 13 residues. Trimming cost V 4 bases and J 11 bases, with 17 bases left between them. The CDR3 DNA is TGTGCCAGCAGTTACGCCGGGGGGGGCCGGGCTTTCTTT. Protein: CASSYAGGGRAFF.

The CDR3 DNA follows: TGCGCCAGCAGCCAAGCGGGACCCCCCTTGGACACCGGGGAGCTGTTTTTT. Its translation is CASSQAGPPLDTGELFF. The V call is TRBV4-1, the J call TRBJ2-2; D is tentatively TRBD1 or TRBD2 (5 bases each). V shed 1 base and J shed 3 bases, with 15 bases lying between them. The germline gives CDR1 MGHRA, CDR2 YSYEKL. CDR3 length: 17 residues.

Concerning this clone itself: The junction does not match germline at one end; this may be a read error. CDR3 sequence: CASSQGHNQPQHF. As DNA, the CDR3 is TGTGCTAGCAGCCAAGGCCACAATCAGCCCCAGCATTTT. The rearrangement links TRBV7-7 to TRBJ1-5, with D unresolved. CDR1 SSHAT and CDR2 FNYEAQ come from the germline V gene (reference sequence). The CDR3 is made up of 13 amino acids.